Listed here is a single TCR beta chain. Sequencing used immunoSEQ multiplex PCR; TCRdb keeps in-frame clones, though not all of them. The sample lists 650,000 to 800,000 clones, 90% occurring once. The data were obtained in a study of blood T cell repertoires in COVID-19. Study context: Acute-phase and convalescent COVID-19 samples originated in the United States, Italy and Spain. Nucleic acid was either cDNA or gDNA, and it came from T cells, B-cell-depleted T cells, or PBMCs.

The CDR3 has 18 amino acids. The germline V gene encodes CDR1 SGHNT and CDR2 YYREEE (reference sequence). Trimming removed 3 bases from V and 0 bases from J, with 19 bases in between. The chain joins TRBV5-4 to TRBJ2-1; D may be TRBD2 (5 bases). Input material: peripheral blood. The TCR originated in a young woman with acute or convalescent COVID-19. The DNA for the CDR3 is TGTGCCAGCAGCTCCGAGCCCTTTAGCGCCAGCTCCTACAATGAGCAGTTCTTC. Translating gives CASSSEPFSASSYNEQFF.